The present TCR beta chain was sequenced within a study of cytomegalovirus exposure and HLA in healthy donors. Study at large: Later, an analysis reported that the 120 or so validation repertoires had used the same platform as the approximately 630 first-cohort repertoires. Whole-study results and caveats: While the bulk of TCR sequences proved rare, some public TCRs turned up in many donors.

Trimming cost V 6 bases and J 0 bases, with 5 bases left between them. CDR3 length equals 12 residues. The germline V gene has CDR1 SGHNT and CDR2 YYREEE (reference sequence). Sequenced by immunoSEQ multiplex PCR; TCRdb stores in-frame clones only, minus some. The sample carries 150,000 to 200,000 clones, approximately 84% recorded once. As regards this clone: Its antigen is still unknown.

The donors were members of the approximately 120-subject validation cohort (separate from the approximately 650-subject first cohort). This receptor was obtained from a woman under 30 in good health and CMV-seropositive. The chain recombines TRBV5-4 with TRBJ2-3; D not resolved. The sequenced sample consisted of PBMCs. CDR3 protein: CASTSSTDTQYF. The CDR3 DNA is TGTGCCAGCACCTCTAGCACAGATACGCAGTATTTT.